The rows below give T cell receptor beta chains drawn from one sample of a study of shared clonotypes between healthy human individuals. Produced via immunoSEQ multiplex PCR; TCRdb's table is partial and in-frame only. The sample yields fewer than 1.8 million clones, approximately 98.5% seen once. Sequenced sample: naive CD4+ T cells sorted from blood. The receptors here all came from a man aged 30-40 years in good health. Both conserved end residues are part of each CDR3. A D gene is named only where the DNA matches it firmly. Size is omitted from some rows. Given values are once, few, many or a class for expanded clones.

once TRBJ2-1 TRBV5-1 TRBD2 TGCGCCAGCAGCTTACTAGCGGGCCCGAACAATGAGCAGTTCTTC CASSLLAGPNNEQFF
- TRBJ2-5 TRBV5-1 - TGCGCCAGCAGCTTGGTTCTAGCGCGGGAGACCCAGTACTTC CASSLVLARETQYF
- TRBJ2-7 TRBV30 TRBD2 TGTGCCTGGAGTGTACTGAGTAGCGGGGCTTTTACGGAGCAGTACTTC CAWSVLSSGAFTEQYF
- TRBJ2-7 TRBV7-9 TRBD2 TGTGCCAGCAGCTCACAGCCGGGACTAGCGGGAACCTACGAGCAGTACTTC CASSSQPGLAGTYEQYF
once TRBJ2-7 TRBV18 - TGTGCCAGCTCACACGACATGAGAACCTACGAGCAGTACTTC CASSHDMRTYEQYF
- TRBJ2-2 TRBV5-1 TRBD2 TGCGCCAGCAGCTTGGAAATTAGCGGGAGTGTCGGGGAGCTGTTTTTT CASSLEISGSVGELFF
- TRBJ2-5 TRBV11-2 - TGTGCCAGCAAGGCGACCCCAGAGACCCAGTACTTC CASKATPETQYF
- TRBJ2-3 TRBV25-1 - TGTGCCAGCAGTGAACCCCTCGGCCCTAGCACAGATACGCAGTATTTT CASSEPLGPSTDTQYF
- TRBJ2-2 TRBV15 - TGTGCCACCAGCAGAGACAGATCAACCGGGGAGCTGTTTTTT CATSRDRSTGELFF
once TRBJ2-1 TRBV29-1 - TGCAGCGTTGGACACTTGAGCTCCTACAATGAGCAGTTCTTC CSVGHLSSYNEQFF
- TRBJ2-5 TRBV7-6 TRBD2 TGTGCCAGCAGCTCAGGGACTAGCGGGAGGGCAAACCAAGAGACCCAGTACTTC CASSSGTSGRANQETQYF
once TRBJ1-1 TRBV15 - TGTGCCACCAGCCTAACGACAGCGACTGAAGCTTTCTTT CATSLTTATEAFF
- TRBJ2-5 TRBV9 - TGTGCCAGCAGCGTAGTATCAGGTCCCCAAGAGACCCAGTACTTC CASSVVSGPQETQYF
- TRBJ2-4 TRBV5-1 - TGCGCCAGCAGCTTAGGTGCCCCCCGAGGCAAAAACATTCAGTACTTC CASSLGAPRGKNIQYF
- TRBJ2-1 TRBV7-2 TRBD2 TGTGCCAGCAGTCAACAAAGCGGGAGAGTCTACAATGAGCAGTTCTTC CASSQQSGRVYNEQFF
- TRBJ1-1 TRBV9 TRBD1 TGTGCCAGCAGCGCCGGGACAGGGGGGGTGAACACTGAAGCTTTCTTT CASSAGTGGVNTEAFF
- TRBJ2-7 TRBV4-1 - TGCGCCAGCAGCTACTTGACAGGCTACGAGCAGTACTTC CASSYLTGYEQYF
- TRBJ1-2 TRBV10-3 - TGTGCCATCAGCCCGTTACTATTGGACGGACATGGCTACACCTTC CAISPLLLDGHGYTF
- TRBJ2-7 TRBV6-5 - TGTGCCAGCAGTTACTCGCCGCGATCCTACGAGCAGTACTTC CASSYSPRSYEQYF
- TRBJ2-3 TRBV15 - TGTGCCACCAGGGTAGGTTCCACAGATACGCAGTATTTT CATRVGSTDTQYF
once TRBJ2-7 TRBV28 - TGTGCCAGCAAGGAGGGGAACGAGCAGTACTTC CASKEGNEQYF
- TRBJ2-3 TRBV15 - TGTGCCACCAGCAGAGATTTCTCAGATACGCAGTATTTT CATSRDFSDTQYF
- TRBJ2-1 TRBV18 - TGTGCCAGCTCACCACGGGGATACTATGAGCAGTTCTTC CASSPRGYYEQFF
once TRBJ2-5 TRBV7-2 TRBD2 TGTGCCAGCAGCTCCCTAGCGGGAGTAGAGACCCAGTACTTC CASSSLAGVETQYF
- TRBJ1-1 TRBV11-2 - TGTGCCAGCAGCTTAGTGCGACAGAACACTGAAGCTTTCTTT CASSLVRQNTEAFF
once TRBJ2-2 TRBV6-5 - TGTGCCAGCAGCGTTCGGACCGGGGAGCTGTTTTTT CASSVRTGELFF
- TRBJ2-1 TRBV5-1 TRBD2 TGCGCCAGCATCGGGAGGGAACGCGGGAGTAACTACAATGAGCAGTTCTTC CASIGRERGSNYNEQFF
- TRBJ1-1 TRBV18 - TGTGCCAGCTCACCTGCCCTGGGCCCGGCGGACACTGAAGCTTTCTTT CASSPALGPADTEAFF
once TRBJ2-7 TRBV5-1 TRBD2 TGCGCCAGCAGCTTGGCCATGCTAGCGGCCATGACAACCTACGAGCAGTACTTC CASSLAMLAAMTTYEQYF
- TRBJ2-1 TRBV14 TRBD2 TGTGCCAGCAGCCGGAGGGGTAGCGGGAGGGGCACCTACAATGAGCAGTTCTTC CASSRRGSGRGTYNEQFF
- TRBJ2-1 TRBV11-3 TRBD2 TGTGCCACCGCGTGGCGCGGGAGGTCGGTGTTGAATGAGCAGTTCTTC CATAWRGRSVLNEQFF
- TRBJ1-2 TRBV7-2 - TGTGCCAGCAGCTTGGGAAGATATGGCTACACCTTC CASSLGRYGYTF
- TRBJ2-1 TRBV10-3 - TGTGCCATCAGTGAGGGGGTACTAGTGGGTTTCAATGAGCAGTTCTTC CAISEGVLVGFNEQFF
- TRBJ2-7 TRBV29-1 - TGCAGCGTTGAGGCACTACACGATAGAGGGACCTACGAGCAGTACTTC CSVEALHDRGTYEQYF
- TRBJ2-1 TRBV5-4 - TGTGCCAGCAGCTTGGTTGGGACAAGCAATGAGCAGTTCTTC CASSLVGTSNEQFF
- TRBJ2-3 TRBV5-6 TRBD2 TGTGCCAGCAGCTTGAGTTTGGGGCTAGCGGGAGTGGCAGATACGCAGTATTTT CASSLSLGLAGVADTQYF
- TRBJ2-7 TRBV12-1 - TGTGCCAGCAGTTCATGGCGCGGGGGATACGAGCAGTACTTC CASSSWRGGYEQYF
- TRBJ1-3 TRBV4-1 - TGCGCCAGCAGCCCGAGGGCGGTGAGCTCTGGAAACACCATATATTTT CASSPRAVSSGNTIYF
- TRBJ2-1 TRBV5-5 TRBD2 TGTGCCAGCAGCTCTCTCAAGCGGGAGGCTTACAATGAGCAGTTCTTC CASSSLKREAYNEQFF
- TRBJ2-1 TRBV19 - TGTGCCAGTAGTAGCGTTCTCAATGAGCAGTTCTTC CASSSVLNEQFF
- TRBJ2-5 TRBV5-4 - TGTGCCAGCAGCTTGACAGGGAGGTGGGAGACCCAGTACTTC CASSLTGRWETQYF
- TRBJ2-1 TRBV11-2 - TGTGCCAGCAGCTTAGGGGGGCATGAGCAGTTCTTC CASSLGGHEQFF